The T cell receptor (beta chain) described here comes from a study of blood T cell repertoires in COVID-19. Clones were read by immunoSEQ multiplex PCR, and TCRdb kept only the in-frame ones, dropping some. The sample has roughly 300,000 clones; roughly 90% are singletons. The CDR3 extends over 15 amino acids. The V end was cut by 6 bases, the J end by 1 base, with 16 bases between. CDR1 and CDR2 (germline): MDHEN, SYDVKM. The age range of participants was about 18 to 89 years, with residence in about 25 US areas. Participant reports of clinical history set cohort assignment. Recovered Cohort 3 donors showed two negative PCRs, clearance, or symptom resolution.

This receptor was identified in a woman in her thirties who had recovered from COVID-19. This rearrangement joins TRBV28 to TRBJ2-7, with D possibly matching TRBD1 (5 bases). Sequenced sample: PBMCs or T cells enriched from blood (not recorded which). The CDR3 is CASSAIGKGSYEQYF. Written as DNA, the CDR3 is TGTGCCAGCAGCGCGATAGGAAAGGGGTCCTACGAGCAGTACTTC.